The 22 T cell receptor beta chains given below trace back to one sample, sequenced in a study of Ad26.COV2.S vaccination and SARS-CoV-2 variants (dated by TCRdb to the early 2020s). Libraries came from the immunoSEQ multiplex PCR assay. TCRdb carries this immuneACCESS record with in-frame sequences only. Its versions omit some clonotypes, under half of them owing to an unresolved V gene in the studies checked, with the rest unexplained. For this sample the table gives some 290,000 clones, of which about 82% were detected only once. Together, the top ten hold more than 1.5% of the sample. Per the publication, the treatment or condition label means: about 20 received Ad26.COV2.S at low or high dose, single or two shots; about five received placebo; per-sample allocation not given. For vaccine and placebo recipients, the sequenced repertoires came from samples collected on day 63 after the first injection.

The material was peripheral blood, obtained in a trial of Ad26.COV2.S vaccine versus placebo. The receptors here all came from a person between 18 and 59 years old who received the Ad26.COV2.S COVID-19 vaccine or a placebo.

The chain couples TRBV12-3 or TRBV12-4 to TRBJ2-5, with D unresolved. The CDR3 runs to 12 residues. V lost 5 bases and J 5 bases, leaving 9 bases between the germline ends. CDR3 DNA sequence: TGTGCCAGCAGTCCGATGGGTGAGACCCAGTACTTC. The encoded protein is CASSPMGETQYF.

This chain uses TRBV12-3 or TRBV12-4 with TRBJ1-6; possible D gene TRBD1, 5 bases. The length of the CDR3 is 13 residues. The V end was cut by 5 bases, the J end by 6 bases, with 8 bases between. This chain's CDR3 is CASSQGSNSPLHF. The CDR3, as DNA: TGTGCCAGCAGTCAGGGTTCTAATTCACCCCTCCACTTT.

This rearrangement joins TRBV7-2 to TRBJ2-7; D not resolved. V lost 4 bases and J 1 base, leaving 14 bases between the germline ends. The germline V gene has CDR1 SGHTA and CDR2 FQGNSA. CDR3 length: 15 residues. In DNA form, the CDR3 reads TGTGCCAGCAGCTCTCAAATTGGGCCATCCTACGAGCAGTACTTC. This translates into CASSSQIGPSYEQYF.

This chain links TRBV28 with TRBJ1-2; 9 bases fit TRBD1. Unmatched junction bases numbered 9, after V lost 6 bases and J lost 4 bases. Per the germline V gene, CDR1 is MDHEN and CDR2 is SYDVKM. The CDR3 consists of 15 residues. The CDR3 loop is CASRWTGVGIYGYTF. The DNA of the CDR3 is TGTGCCAGCAGATGGACAGGGGTCGGGATCTATGGCTACACCTTC.

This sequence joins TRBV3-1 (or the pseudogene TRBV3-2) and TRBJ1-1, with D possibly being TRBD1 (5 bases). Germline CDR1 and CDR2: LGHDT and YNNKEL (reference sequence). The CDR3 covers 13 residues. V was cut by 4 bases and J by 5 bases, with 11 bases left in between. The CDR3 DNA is TGTGCCAGCAGCCGCCAGGGAGAGACTGAAGCTTTCTTT. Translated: CASSRQGETEAFF.

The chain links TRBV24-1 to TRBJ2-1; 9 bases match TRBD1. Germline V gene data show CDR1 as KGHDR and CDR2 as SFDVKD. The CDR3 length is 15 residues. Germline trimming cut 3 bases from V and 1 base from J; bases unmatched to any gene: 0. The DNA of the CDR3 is TGTGCCACCAGTGATGGGACAGGGTCCTACAATGAGCAGTTCTTC. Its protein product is CATSDGTGSYNEQFF.

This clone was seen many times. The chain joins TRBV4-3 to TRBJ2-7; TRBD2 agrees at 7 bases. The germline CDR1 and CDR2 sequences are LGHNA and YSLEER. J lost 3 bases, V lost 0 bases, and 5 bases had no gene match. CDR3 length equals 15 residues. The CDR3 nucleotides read TGCGCCAGCAGCCAAGAGCTAGCGGAGAGCTACGAGCAGTACTTC. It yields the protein CASSQELAESYEQYF.

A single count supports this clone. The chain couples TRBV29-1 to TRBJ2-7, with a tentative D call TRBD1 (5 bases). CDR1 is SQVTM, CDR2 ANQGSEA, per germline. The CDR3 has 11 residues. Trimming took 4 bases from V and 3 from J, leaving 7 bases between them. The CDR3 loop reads CSVVDNYEQYF. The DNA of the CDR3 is TGCAGCGTTGTGGACAACTACGAGCAGTACTTC.

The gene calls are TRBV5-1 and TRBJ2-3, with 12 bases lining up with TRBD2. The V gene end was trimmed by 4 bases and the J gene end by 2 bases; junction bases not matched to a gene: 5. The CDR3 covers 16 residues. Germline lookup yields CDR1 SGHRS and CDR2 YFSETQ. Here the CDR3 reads CASSRTSGDYTDTQYF. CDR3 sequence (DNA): TGCGCCAGCAGCCGGACTAGCGGGGATTACACAGATACGCAGTATTTT.

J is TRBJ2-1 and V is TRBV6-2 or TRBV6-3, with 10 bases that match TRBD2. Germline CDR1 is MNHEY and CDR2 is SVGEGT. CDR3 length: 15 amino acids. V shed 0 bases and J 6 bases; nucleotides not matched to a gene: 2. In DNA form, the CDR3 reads TGTGCCAGCAGTTACTCCGGACTAGCGGCCAATGAGCAGTTCTTC. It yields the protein CASSYSGLAANEQFF.

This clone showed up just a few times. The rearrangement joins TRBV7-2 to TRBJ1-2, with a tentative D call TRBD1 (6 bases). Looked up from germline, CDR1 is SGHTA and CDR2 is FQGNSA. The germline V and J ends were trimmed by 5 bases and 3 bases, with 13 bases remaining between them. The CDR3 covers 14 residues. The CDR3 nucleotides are TGTGCCAGCAGCGACCGACAGGCCCACTATGGCTACACCTTC. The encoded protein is CASSDRQAHYGYTF.

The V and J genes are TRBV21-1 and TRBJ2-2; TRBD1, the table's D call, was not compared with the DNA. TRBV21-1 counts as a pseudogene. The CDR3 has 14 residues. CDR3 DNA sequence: TGTGCCAGCAGCAGGGCAGGTGGGACCGGGGAGCTGTTTTTT. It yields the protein CASSRAGGTGELFF.

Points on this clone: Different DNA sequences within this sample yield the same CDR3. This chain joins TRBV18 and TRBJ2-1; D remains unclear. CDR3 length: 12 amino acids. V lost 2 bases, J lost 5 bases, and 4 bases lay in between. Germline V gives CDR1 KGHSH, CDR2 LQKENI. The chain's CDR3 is CASSPRDNEQFF. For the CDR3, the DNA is TGTGCCAGCTCACCAAGGGACAATGAGCAGTTCTTC.

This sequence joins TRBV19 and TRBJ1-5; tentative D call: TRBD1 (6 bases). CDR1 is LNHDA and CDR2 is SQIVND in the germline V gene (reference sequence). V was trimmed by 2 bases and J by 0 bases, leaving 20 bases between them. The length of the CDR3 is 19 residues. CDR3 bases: TGTGCCAGTAGTATAATTAGGGGGGAAAGGGGCAATAGCAATCAGCCCCAGCATTTT. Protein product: CASSIIRGERGNSNQPQHF.

CDR3 DNA sequence: TGTGCCAGCTCACCACCGGTGAACAGCTATGGCTACACCTTC. Encoded protein: CASSPPVNSYGYTF. The chain combines TRBV18 with TRBJ1-2; D is unresolved. The V gene lost 0 bases and the J gene lost 4 bases, with 9 bases spanning the gap. From germline, CDR1 is KGHSH and CDR2 LQKENI. This CDR3 is built from 14 residues.

CDR3 in amino acids: CASSSGYYGYTF. As DNA, the CDR3 is TGTGCCAGCAGTTCGGGATACTATGGCTACACCTTC. V gene TRBV6-2 or TRBV6-3 combines with J gene TRBJ1-2; no firm D call. Trimming cost V 4 bases and J 3 bases, with 6 bases left between them. The CDR3 is made up of 12 amino acids. The germline CDR1 and CDR2 sequences are MNHEY and SVGEGT.

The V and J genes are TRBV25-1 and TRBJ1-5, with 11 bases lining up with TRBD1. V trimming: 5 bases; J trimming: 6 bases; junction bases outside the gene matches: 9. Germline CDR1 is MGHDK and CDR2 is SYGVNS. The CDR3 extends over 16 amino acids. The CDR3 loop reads CASSPGGQGASQPQHF. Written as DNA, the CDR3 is TGTGCCAGCAGTCCCGGTGGACAGGGGGCGAGTCAGCCCCAGCATTTT.

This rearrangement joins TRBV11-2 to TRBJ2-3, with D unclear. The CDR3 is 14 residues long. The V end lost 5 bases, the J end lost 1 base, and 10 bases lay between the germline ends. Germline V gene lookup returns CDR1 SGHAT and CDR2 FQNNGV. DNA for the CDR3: TGTGCCAGCAGCCTCCAGGCCCGCACAGATACGCAGTATTTT. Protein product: CASSLQARTDTQYF.

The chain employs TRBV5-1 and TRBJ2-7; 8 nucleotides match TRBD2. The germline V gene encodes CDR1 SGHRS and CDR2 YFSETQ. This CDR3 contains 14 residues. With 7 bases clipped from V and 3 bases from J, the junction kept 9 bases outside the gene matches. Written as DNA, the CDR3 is TGCGCCAGCCGAAATACCGGGACTAGCTACGAGCAGTACTTC. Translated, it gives CASRNTGTSYEQYF.

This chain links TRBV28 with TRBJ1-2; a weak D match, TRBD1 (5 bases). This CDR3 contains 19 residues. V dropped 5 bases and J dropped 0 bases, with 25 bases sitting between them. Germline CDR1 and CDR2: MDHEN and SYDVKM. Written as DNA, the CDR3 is TGTGCCAGCAGTGATAATGACAGTTATGGGAGCACTGCTAACTATGGCTACACCTTC. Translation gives CASSDNDSYGSTANYGYTF.

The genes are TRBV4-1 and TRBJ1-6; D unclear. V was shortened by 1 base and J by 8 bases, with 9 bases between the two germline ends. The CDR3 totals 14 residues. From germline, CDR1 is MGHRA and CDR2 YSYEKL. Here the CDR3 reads CASSQARAYSPLHF. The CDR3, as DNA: TGCGCCAGCAGCCAAGCTAGGGCGTATTCACCCCTCCACTTT.

The CDR3 spells CASSELGVSGATQYF. Written as DNA, the CDR3 is TGTGCCAGCAGTGAGTTGGGGGTTAGCGGAGCAACCCAGTACTTC. The chain uses TRBV2 and TRBJ2-5; TRBD2 might be the D (6 bases). Trimming took off 3 bases at V and 8 bases at J, with 19 bases between the two ends. CDR1 is SNHLY and CDR2 is FYNNEI in the germline V gene. The CDR3 sequence is 15 residues long.